This TCR beta chain was retrieved from a study of radiation and T cells in renal cell carcinoma. On this clone: Its target is unknown.

Libraries were prepared by immunoSEQ multiplex PCR; TCRdb keeps only in-frame clonotypes and omits some of them. The data hold more than 95,000 clones, with roughly 80% observed a single time. Study observations and caveats: From baseline, blood top tumor clonotypes peaked at 2 weeks post-radiation.

Time point defined: baseline pretreatment blood. Treatment described: 15 Gy SBRT to primary tumor, nephrectomy 4 weeks later. The receptor's source is a woman in her fifties or sixties with renal cell carcinoma. This sample comprised blood, obtained from a patient whose treatment included radiotherapy and nephrectomy.

The CDR3 sequence: CSVVGSANTEAFF. CDR3 coding DNA: TGCAGCGTTGTTGGATCGGCGAACACTGAAGCTTTCTTT. This chain uses TRBV29-1 with TRBJ1-1; no firm D call. The CDR3 covers 13 residues. Germline V CDR1 and CDR2: SQVTM, ANQGSEA. Trimming took 4 bases from V and 1 from J, leaving 10 bases between them.